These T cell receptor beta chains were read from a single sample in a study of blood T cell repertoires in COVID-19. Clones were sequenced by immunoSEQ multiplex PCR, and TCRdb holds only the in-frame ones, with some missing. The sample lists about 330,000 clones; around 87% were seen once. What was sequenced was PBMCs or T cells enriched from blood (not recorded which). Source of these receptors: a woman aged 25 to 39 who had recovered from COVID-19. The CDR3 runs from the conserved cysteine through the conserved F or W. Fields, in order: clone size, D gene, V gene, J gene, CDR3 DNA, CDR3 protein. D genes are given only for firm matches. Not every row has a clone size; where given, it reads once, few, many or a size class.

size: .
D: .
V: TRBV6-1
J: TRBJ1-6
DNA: TGTGCCAGCAGTGAAGAGGGAGTCCTGCCCCTCCACTTT
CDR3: CASSEEGVLPLHF

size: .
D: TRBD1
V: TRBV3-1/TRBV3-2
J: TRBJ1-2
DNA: TGTGCCAGCAGCCATCCACAGGGGGCATATTTGGATGGCTACACCTTC
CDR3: CASSHPQGAYLDGYTF

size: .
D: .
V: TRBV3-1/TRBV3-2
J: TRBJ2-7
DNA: TGTGCCAGCAGCCAAGGGACACCCTACGAGCAGTACTTC
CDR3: CASSQGTPYEQYF

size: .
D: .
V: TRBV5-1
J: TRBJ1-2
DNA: TGCGCCAGCAGCTTGGACGGGTCTAACTATGGCTACACCTTC
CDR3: CASSLDGSNYGYTF

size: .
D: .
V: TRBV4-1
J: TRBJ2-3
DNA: TGCGCCAGCAGCCAAGATTGGATGCGCGGCGGGGTGGGGAGCACAGATACGCAGTATTTT
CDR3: CASSQDWMRGGVGSTDTQYF

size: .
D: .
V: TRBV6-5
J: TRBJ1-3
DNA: TGTGCCAGCAGTCCAAACTCTGGAAACACCATATATTTT
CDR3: CASSPNSGNTIYF

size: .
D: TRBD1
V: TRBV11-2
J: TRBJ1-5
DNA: TGTGCCAGCAGCTTGAGACAGGGGGTCAATCAGCCCCAGCATTTT
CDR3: CASSLRQGVNQPQHF

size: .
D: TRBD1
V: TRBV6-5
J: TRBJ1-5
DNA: TGTGCCAGCAGTTTATCACAGGGGCAGCCCCAGCATTTT
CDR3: CASSLSQGQPQHF

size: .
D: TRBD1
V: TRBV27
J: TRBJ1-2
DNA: TGTGCCAGCAGTTTATCACGGGGACAGGTGGATGGCTACACCTTC
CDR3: CASSLSRGQVDGYTF

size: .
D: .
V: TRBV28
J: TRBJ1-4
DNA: TGTGCCAGCAGTTTATGGAACGGGGGTGAAAAACTGTTTTTT
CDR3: CASSLWNGGEKLFF

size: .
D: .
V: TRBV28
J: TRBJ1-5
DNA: TGTGCCAGCAGGACAGAAAACAATCAGCCCCAGCATTTT
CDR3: CASRTENNQPQHF

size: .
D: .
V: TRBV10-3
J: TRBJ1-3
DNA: TGTGCCATCAGTGAGTCTGCCCCAAACAGAGAGAGAAACACCATATATTTT
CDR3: CAISESAPNRERNTIYF

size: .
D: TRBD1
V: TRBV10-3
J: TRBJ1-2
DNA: TGTGCCATCAGTGGGACAGGGCCCGCTAACTATGGCTACACCTTC
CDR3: CAISGTGPANYGYTF

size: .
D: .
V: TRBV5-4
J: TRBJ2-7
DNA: TGTGCCAGCAGCTTGGAAGGGAGCTCCTACGAGCAGTACTTC
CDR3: CASSLEGSSYEQYF

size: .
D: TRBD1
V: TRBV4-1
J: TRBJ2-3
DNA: TGCGCCAGCAGCCAAGGGACAGGGGCGCCAGATACGCAGTATTTT
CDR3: CASSQGTGAPDTQYF

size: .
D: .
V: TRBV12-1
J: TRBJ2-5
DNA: TGTGCCAGTCTTGGAGCGGGGGGGCGCTTAGAGACCCAGTACTTC
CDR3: CASLGAGGRLETQYF

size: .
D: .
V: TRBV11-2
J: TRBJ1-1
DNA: TGTGCCAGCAGCCCAAATCCCGCCCCGGGTGACACTGAAGCTTTCTTT
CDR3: CASSPNPAPGDTEAFF

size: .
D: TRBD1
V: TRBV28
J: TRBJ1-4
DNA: TGTGCCAGCAGTCCCAAACCATTGGGACAGGGGATGGGAAAACTGTTTTTT
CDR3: CASSPKPLGQGMGKLFF

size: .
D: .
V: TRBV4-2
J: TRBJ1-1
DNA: TGTGCCAGCAGCCAAGCGTCCGGGTTTACTGAAGCTTTCTTT
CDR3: CASSQASGFTEAFF

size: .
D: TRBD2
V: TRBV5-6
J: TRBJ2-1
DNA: TGTGCCAGCAGCTTCGGCGGGGGGAATGAGCAGTTCTTC
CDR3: CASSFGGGNEQFF

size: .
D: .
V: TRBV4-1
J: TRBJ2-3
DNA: TGCGCCAGCCAGGGGTTCAAGGATACGCAGTATTTT
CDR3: CASQGFKDTQYF

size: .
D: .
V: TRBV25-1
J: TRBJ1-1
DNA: TGTGCCAGCAGTGAAAGACAGCAGGGGTCCACTGAAGCTTTCTTT
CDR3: CASSERQQGSTEAFF

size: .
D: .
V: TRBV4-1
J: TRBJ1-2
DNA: TGCGCCAGCAGCCAAGCTCCGACAAGAGGCTACACCTTC
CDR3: CASSQAPTRGYTF

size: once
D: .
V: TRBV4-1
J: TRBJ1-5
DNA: TGCGCCAGCAGCCCAAACAGGGATAGCAATCAGCCCCAGCATTTT
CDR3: CASSPNRDSNQPQHF

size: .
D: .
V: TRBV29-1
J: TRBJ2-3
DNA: TGCAGCGTCCTACTTACTAGCACAGATACGCAGTATTTT
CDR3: CSVLLTSTDTQYF

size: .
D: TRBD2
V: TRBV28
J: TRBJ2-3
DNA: TGTGCCAGCAGTTCCGGGACTAGCTCATCAGATACGCAGTATTTT
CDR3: CASSSGTSSSDTQYF

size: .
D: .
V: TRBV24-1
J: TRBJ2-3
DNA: TGTGCCACCAGAGGAGGCGGGGGCGCAGATACGCAGTATTTT
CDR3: CATRGGGGADTQYF

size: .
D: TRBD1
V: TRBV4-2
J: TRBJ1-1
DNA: TGTGCCAGCAGCCAGGAACAGGGACAGCGGAACACTGAAGCTTTCTTT
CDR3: CASSQEQGQRNTEAFF

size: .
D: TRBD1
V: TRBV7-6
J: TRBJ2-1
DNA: TGTGCCAGCAGCTACGACAGGGGATACAATGAGCAGTTCTTC
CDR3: CASSYDRGYNEQFF

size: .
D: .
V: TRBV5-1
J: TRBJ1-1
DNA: TGCGCCAGCAGCGCCCAGGGGACGGGCACTGAAGCTTTCTTT
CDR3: CASSAQGTGTEAFF

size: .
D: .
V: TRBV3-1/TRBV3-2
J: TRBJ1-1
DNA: TGTGCCAGCAGCCTGACGTACAGGGTCCGGGGTGAAGCTTTCTTT
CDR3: CASSLTYRVRGEAFF

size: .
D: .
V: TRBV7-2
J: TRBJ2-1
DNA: TGTGCCAGCAGCTTTCCCCAACAGGTCCTTAGGGATGAGCAGTTCTTC
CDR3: CASSFPQQVLRDEQFF

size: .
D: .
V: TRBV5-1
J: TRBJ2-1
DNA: TGCGCCAGCAGCTTGTCGAGTGAGCAGTTCTTC
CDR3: CASSLSSEQFF

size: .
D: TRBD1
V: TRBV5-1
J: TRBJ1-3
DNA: TGCGCCAGCAGCCTGTCCCCGGGACAGCTTACTAGCACCATATATTTT
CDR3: CASSLSPGQLTSTIYF

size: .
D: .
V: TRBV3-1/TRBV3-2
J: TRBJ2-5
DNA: TGTGCCAGCAGTCGTTACCGGGACACCGGTAGAAGAGAGACCCAGTACTTC
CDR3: CASSRYRDTGRRETQYF

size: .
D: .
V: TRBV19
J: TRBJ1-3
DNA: TGTGCCAGCGGTAGGGGTTCTGGAAACACCATATATTTT
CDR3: CASGRGSGNTIYF

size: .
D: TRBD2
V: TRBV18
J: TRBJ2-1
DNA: TGTGCCAGCTCCATCAACGGGGGGGGCTCCTACAATGAGCAGTTCTTC
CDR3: CASSINGGGSYNEQFF

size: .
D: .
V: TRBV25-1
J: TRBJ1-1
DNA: TGTGCCAGCAGTGAATGGAACAGCCTGAACACTGAAGCTTTCTTT
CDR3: CASSEWNSLNTEAFF

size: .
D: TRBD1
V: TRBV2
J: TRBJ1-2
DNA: TGTGCCAGCAGTGAAATCGACAGGGACTATGGCTACACCTTC
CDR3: CASSEIDRDYGYTF

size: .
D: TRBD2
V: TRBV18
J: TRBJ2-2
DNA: TGTGCCAGCTCGCGGAGACTAGCGGGCTCCTCCATTAAAACCGGGGAGCTGTTTTTT
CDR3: CASSRRLAGSSIKTGELFF

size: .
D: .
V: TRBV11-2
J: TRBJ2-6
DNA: TGTGCCAGCAGCTCTCTCGGACAGTCACCCTCTGGGGCCAACGTCCTGACTTTC
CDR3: CASSSLGQSPSGANVLTF

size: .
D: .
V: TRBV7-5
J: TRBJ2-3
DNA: TGTGTCAGAAGCTTAGGGACGGGGAATAGCACAGATACGCAGTATTTT
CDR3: CVRSLGTGNSTDTQYF